This T cell receptor (beta chain) is from a study of human T cells and chemical hapten exposure. Overall study: DPC (0.01%) was patch tested on the upper back and read at 6 days.

MiXCR was run by TCRdb on the RACE reads, yielding one entry per CDR3 protein. The repertoire consists of fewer than 400,000 distinct CDR3 sequences, with under 8% occurring once and the leading ten covering less than 10%. This clonotype has a count of ten or more. The time point: patch test 1, 2 weeks after DPC sensitization. Treatment defined: therapeutic diphenylcyclopropenone sensitization with weekly scalp DPC. The CDR3 runs to 16 residues. The germline gives CDR1 MDHEN, CDR2 SYDVKM. V was clipped by 6 bases and J by 2 bases, with 19 bases between them. Sequences were derived from whole blood, sampled in connection with sensitization to the hapten diphenylcyclopropenone (DPC). The source of this sequence is a woman under 30 with alopecia areata. Some clones in this sample may be carry-over from other donors' samples. The rearrangement joins TRBV28 to TRBJ2-5, with D possibly matching TRBD1 (5 bases). DNA of the CDR3: TGTGCCAGCAGACCTCGTCAGGGCCATTTTCAAGAGACCCAGTACTTC. Protein product: CASRPRQGHFQETQYF.